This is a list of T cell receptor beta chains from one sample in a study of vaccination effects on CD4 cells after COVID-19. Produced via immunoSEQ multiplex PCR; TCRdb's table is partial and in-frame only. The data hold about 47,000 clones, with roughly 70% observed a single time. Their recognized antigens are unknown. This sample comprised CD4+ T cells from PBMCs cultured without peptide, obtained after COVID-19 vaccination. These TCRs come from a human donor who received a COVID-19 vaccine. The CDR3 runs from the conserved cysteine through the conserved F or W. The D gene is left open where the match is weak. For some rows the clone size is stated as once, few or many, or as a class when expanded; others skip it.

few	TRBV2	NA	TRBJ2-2	CASGVVPNTGELFF	TGTGCCAGCGGGGTGGTACCGAACACCGGGGAGCTGTTTTTT
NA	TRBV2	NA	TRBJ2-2	CASGQRNTGELFF	TGTGCCAGCGGACAGAGGAACACCGGGGAGCTGTTTTTT
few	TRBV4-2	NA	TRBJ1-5	CASSQDRRNQPQHF	TGTGCCAGCAGCCAAGATCGGCGGAATCAGCCCCAGCATTTT
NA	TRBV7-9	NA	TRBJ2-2	CASPLGTTENTGELFF	TGTGCCAGCCCCTTGGGCACCACGGAGAACACCGGGGAGCTGTTTTTT
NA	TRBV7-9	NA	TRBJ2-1	CASSPTLAGQYNEQFF	TGTGCCAGCAGCCCGACTTTAGCGGGACAGTACAATGAGCAGTTCTTC
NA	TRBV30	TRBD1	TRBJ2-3	CAWVPGGQLGDTQYF	TGTGCCTGGGTCCCAGGGGGACAGTTGGGTGATACGCAGTATTTT
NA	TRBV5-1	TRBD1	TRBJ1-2	CASSFDRVNYGYTF	TGCGCCAGCAGCTTCGACAGGGTGAACTATGGCTACACCTTC
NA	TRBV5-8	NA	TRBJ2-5	CASRPTGSPQETQYF	TGTGCCAGCAGGCCTACAGGGAGTCCGCAAGAGACCCAGTACTTC
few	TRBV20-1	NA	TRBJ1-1	CSARDSPEAFF	TGCAGTGCTAGGGACAGCCCCGAAGCTTTCTTT
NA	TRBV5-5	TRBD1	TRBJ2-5	CATAGQGRVTQYF	TGTGCCACCGCGGGACAGGGTAGGGTAACCCAGTACTTC
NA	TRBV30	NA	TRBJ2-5	CAWSKRKTQYF	TGTGCCTGGAGTAAGAGAAAGACCCAGTACTTC
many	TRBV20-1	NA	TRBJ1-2	CSARVYNGYTF	TGCAGTGCTAGAGTTTATAATGGCTACACCTTC
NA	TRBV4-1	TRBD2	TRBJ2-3	CASSQVIAGFTDTQYF	TGCGCCAGCAGCCAAGTTATAGCGGGATTCACAGATACGCAGTATTTT
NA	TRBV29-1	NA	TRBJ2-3	CSVGNRASTDTQYF	TGCAGCGTTGGCAACAGGGCGTCCACAGATACGCAGTATTTT
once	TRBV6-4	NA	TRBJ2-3	CASSESHTDTQYF	TGTGCCAGCAGCGAAAGCCACACAGATACGCAGTATTTT
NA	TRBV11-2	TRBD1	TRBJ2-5	CASSLQGARETQYF	TGTGCCAGCAGCTTACAGGGGGCTAGAGAGACCCAGTACTTC
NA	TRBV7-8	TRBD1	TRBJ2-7	CASSGGGYGTGRFSSYEQYF	TGTGCCAGCAGCGGTGGAGGATACGGGACAGGCCGTTTTAGCTCCTACGAGCAGTACTTC
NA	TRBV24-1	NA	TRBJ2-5	CATSDLGGTQYF	TGTGCCACCAGTGATTTGGGGGGAACCCAGTACTTC
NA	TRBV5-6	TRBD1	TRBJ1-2	CASRTTGGGYGYTF	TGTGCCAGCAGGACGACAGGGGGTGGCTATGGCTACACCTTC
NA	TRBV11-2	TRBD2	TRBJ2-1	CASSPWAGSGRLVNNEQFF	TGTGCCAGCAGCCCCTGGGCGGGTAGCGGGAGATTGGTGAACAATGAGCAGTTCTTC
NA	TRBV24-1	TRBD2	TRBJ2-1	CATSDFEGRSGGPDEQFF	TGTGCCACCAGTGATTTTGAGGGCAGGAGCGGGGGGCCCGATGAGCAGTTCTTC
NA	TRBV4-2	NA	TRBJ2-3	CASSPPQGASTDTQYF	TGTGCCAGCAGCCCCCCCCAGGGCGCTAGCACAGATACGCAGTATTTT
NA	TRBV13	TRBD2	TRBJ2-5	CASSSRTSGGYGTQYF	TGTGCCAGCAGCTCGAGGACTAGCGGGGGGTATGGGACCCAGTACTTC
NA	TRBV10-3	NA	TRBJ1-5	CAISEVEGTPPGPQHF	TGTGCCATCAGTGAAGTTGAAGGGACACCTCCCGGGCCCCAGCATTTT
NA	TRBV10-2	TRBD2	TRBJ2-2	CASSESIAGEGTGELFF	TGCGCCAGCAGTGAGTCGATAGCGGGAGAAGGCACCGGGGAGCTGTTTTTT
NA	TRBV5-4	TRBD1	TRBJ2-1	CASSPRTGGGSYNEQFF	TGTGCCAGCAGCCCGAGGACAGGGGGGGGCTCCTACAATGAGCAGTTCTTC
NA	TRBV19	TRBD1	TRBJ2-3	CASSIDGQGADTQYF	TGTGCCAGTAGTATAGATGGTCAGGGGGCAGATACGCAGTATTTT
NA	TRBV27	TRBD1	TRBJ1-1	CASSFEGATEAFF	TGTGCCAGCAGTTTTGAGGGGGCCACTGAAGCTTTCTTT
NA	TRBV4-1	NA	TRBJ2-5	CASSQDGYRVGDQETQYF	TGCGCCAGCAGCCAAGATGGCTACAGGGTTGGGGACCAAGAGACCCAGTACTTC
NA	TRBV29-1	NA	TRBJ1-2	CSVEGRRGNGYTF	TGCAGCGTTGAGGGCCGCAGGGGCAATGGCTACACCTTC
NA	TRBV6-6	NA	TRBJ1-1	CASSNQGNTEAFF	TGTGCCAGCAGTAATCAGGGTAACACTGAAGCTTTCTTT
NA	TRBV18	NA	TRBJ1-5	CASSLDTFNQPQHF	TGTGCCAGCTCACTTGACACGTTCAATCAGCCCCAGCATTTT
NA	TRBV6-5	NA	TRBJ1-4	CASRPTPTTNEKLFF	TGTGCCAGCAGGCCTACTCCGACAACTAATGAAAAACTGTTTTTT
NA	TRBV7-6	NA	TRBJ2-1	CASSLGQGVTYNEQFF	TGTGCCAGCAGCTTGGGGCAGGGTGTTACCTACAATGAGCAGTTCTTC
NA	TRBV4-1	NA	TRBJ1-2	CASSQDHQGLRYGYTF	TGCGCCAGCAGCCAAGATCACCAGGGGCTAAGGTATGGCTACACCTTC
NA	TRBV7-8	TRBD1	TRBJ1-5	CASSLAWTGNQPQHF	TGTGCCAGCAGCTTAGCATGGACAGGGAATCAGCCCCAGCATTTT
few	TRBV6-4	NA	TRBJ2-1	CASSEQAGYPYNEQFF	TGTGCCAGCAGTGAGCAGGCGGGGTACCCTTACAATGAGCAGTTCTTC
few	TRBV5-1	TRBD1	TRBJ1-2	CASSSGTGDYGYTF	TGCGCCAGCAGCTCCGGGACAGGGGACTATGGCTACACCTTC
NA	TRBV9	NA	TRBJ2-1	CASSVVEGFEQFF	TGTGCCAGCAGCGTAGTGGAAGGGTTTGAGCAGTTCTTC
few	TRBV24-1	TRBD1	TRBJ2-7	CATSDPGQGNYEQYF	TGTGCCACCAGTGATCCGGGACAGGGGAACTACGAGCAGTACTTC
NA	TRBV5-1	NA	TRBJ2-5	CASSLRPPQQETQYF	TGCGCCAGCAGCTTGCGACCTCCCCAACAAGAGACCCAGTACTTC